A single sample gave rise to the 27 T cell receptor beta chains below, sequenced in a study of cytomegalovirus exposure and HLA in healthy donors. The study ran its PCR with 60 Vbeta and 13 Jbeta primers. Assay: immunoSEQ multiplex PCR; the TCRdb copy retains only in-frame clones and omits some. Seen here are 140,000 or so clones, less than 10% observed once, and the top ten hold 1.8%. Sequenced sample: PBMCs. The receptors were sampled from a male donor in good health and CMV-seronegative.

The rearrangement links TRBV15 to TRBJ2-3; D might be TRBD1 (6 bases). With the DNA end fitting TRBJ2-1 better, the J assignment may be wrong. The germline V gene has CDR1 LNHNV and CDR2 YYDKDF (reference sequence). The CDR3 spans 17 residues. The CDR3 loop is CATRGWTDKSSYNEQFF. Written as DNA, the CDR3 is TGTGCCACCAGAGGTTGGACAGATAAAAGCTCCTACAATGAGCAGTTCTTC.

The chain has TRBV6-1 and TRBJ1-4; D is undetermined. CDR1 is MNHNS and CDR2 is SASEGT in the germline V gene. The CDR3 runs to 15 residues. V was trimmed by 1 base and J by 5 bases, leaving 11 bases between them. CDR3 nucleotides: TGTGCCAGCAGTGAAGTCCTACCACTGAATGAAAAACTGTTTTTT. Translated: CASSEVLPLNEKLFF.

The chain employs TRBV6-6 and TRBJ2-1; no firm D call. The V end was cut by 2 bases, the J end by 7 bases, with 12 bases between. The CDR3 spans 14 residues. CDR1 is MNHNY and CDR2 is SVGAGI in the germline V gene (reference sequence). CDR3 region: CASSYDRGGNEQFF. DNA for the CDR3: TGTGCCAGCAGTTACGATAGAGGTGGAAATGAGCAGTTCTTC.

The chain employs TRBV11-2 and TRBJ1-2, with D tentatively TRBD1 (6 bases). Germline V CDR1 and CDR2: SGHAT, FQNNGV. The CDR3 runs to 14 residues. The V end was cut by 5 bases, the J end by 3 bases, with 13 bases between. DNA for the CDR3: TGTGCCAGCAGCCTATGGGGGGGCTACTATGGCTACACCTTC. Protein sequence: CASSLWGGYYGYTF.

This chain joins TRBV28 and TRBJ1-6; perhaps TRBD1 as D (5 bases). This CDR3 spans 16 amino acids. Trimming shortened V by 6 bases and J by 0 bases, and 12 bases separated the two germline ends. Germline assignment: CDR1 MDHEN and CDR2 SYDVKM. CDR3 loop: CASRPDSYSYNSPLHF. CDR3 coding DNA: TGTGCCAGCAGACCCGACAGCTACTCCTATAATTCACCCCTCCACTTT.

The genes are TRBV10-2 and TRBJ2-7; D may be TRBD1 (6 bases). Trimming cost V 3 bases and J 1 base, with 10 bases left between them. Looked up from germline, CDR1 is WSHSY and CDR2 is SAAADI. The CDR3 length is 14 residues. For the CDR3, the DNA is TGCGCCAGCAGTGATGGGGACAAGTCCTACGAGCAGTACTTC. Translating it yields CASSDGDKSYEQYF.

This clone has just a few counts. The chain has TRBV6-5 and TRBJ2-1; 11 bases match TRBD1. This CDR3 is 15 amino acids long. CDR1 and CDR2 (germline): MNHEY, SVGAGI. V gave up 2 bases and J gave up 8 bases; unmatched junction bases: 5. The CDR3 nucleotides are TGTGCCAGCAGTTACGCAGGACAGGGGGCCTATGAGCAGTTCTTC. This gives the protein CASSYAGQGAYEQFF.

This clone has only a few counts. The CDR3 loop reads CASSPSSGGADTQYF. The CDR3 bases are TGTGCCAGCAGCCCATCTAGCGGGGGGGCAGATACGCAGTATTTT. The J gene is TRBJ2-3, the V gene TRBV7-3; the match to TRBD2 covers 12 bases. Germline-derived CDR1 and CDR2 are SGHTA and FQGTGA. This CDR3 is 15 amino acids long. Germline trimming cut 5 bases from V and 4 bases from J; bases unmatched to any gene: 4.

The chain is built from TRBV7-9 and TRBJ2-2; maybe TRBD2 (6 bases). CDR1 is SEHNR, CDR2 FQNEAQ, per germline (reference sequence). The length of the CDR3 is 16 residues. V lost 6 bases and J lost 1, with 15 bases in between. CDR3 sequence (DNA): TGTGCCAGCAGGCCAGTGGAGGGCCGGAACACCGGGGAGCTGTTTTTT. It is translated as CASRPVEGRNTGELFF.

The chain carries TRBV4-3 and TRBJ2-3; TRBD2 matches at 11 bases. The CDR3 covers 19 residues. Trimming at V came to 4 bases and at J to 2 bases, leaving 14 bases not matched to a gene. Germline assignment: CDR1 LGHNA and CDR2 YSLEER. CDR3: CASSRYPSGGQLSTDTQYF. The DNA of the CDR3 is TGCGCCAGCAGCCGTTATCCTAGCGGGGGGCAACTGTCCACAGATACGCAGTATTTT.

V is TRBV7-7 and J is TRBJ2-5, with D possibly matching TRBD2 (6 bases). CDR1 and CDR2 from the germline V gene are SSHAT and FNYEAQ (reference sequence). Trimming cost V 4 bases and J 5 bases, with 8 bases left between them. The CDR3 totals 12 residues. CDR3 sequence (DNA): TGTGCCAGCAGCTCAGGAGGGGAGACCCAGTACTTC. It encodes CASSSGGETQYF.

The J gene is TRBJ2-1, the V gene TRBV9; possible D gene TRBD2, 5 bases. With 4 bases removed from V and 10 bases from J, the gap between germline ends came to 15 bases. CDR1 is SGDLS, CDR2 YYNGEE, per germline. The CDR3 spans 13 residues. In DNA, the CDR3 is TGTGCCAGCAGCCCTGTGAGGGCACGAGAGCAGTTCTTC. Its translation is CASSPVRAREQFF.

A few counts support this clone. The J gene is TRBJ1-1, the V gene TRBV11-3; D not resolved. The V end lost 1 base, the J end lost 2 bases, and 5 bases lay between the germline ends. There are 13 residues in the CDR3. Germline loops: CDR1 SGHNT, CDR2 YENEEA. The CDR3 here is CASSLARNTEAFF. The CDR3 DNA reads as TGTGCCAGCAGCTTAGCGAGAAACACTGAAGCTTTCTTT.

This sequence joins TRBV7-2 and TRBJ1-2; TRBD1 matches at 7 bases. V lost 1 base and J lost 8; bases outside the gene matches: 4. This CDR3 contains 13 residues. Germline V gene sequence: CDR1 SGHTA, CDR2 FQGNSA. CDR3 residues: CASSLDRGRGYTF. The CDR3 DNA follows: TGTGCCAGCAGCTTAGATAGGGGGCGGGGCTACACCTTC.

The V call is TRBV28, the J call TRBJ1-4, with 9 nucleotides matching TRBD1. CDR1 is MDHEN and CDR2 is SYDVKM in the germline V gene. Unmatched junction bases numbered 10, after V lost 3 bases and J lost 2 bases. The CDR3 totals 18 residues. The CDR3 DNA reads TGTGCCAGCAGTTTGGGGACAGGGAGCTTTCCTACTAATGAAAAACTGTTTTTT. Residues: CASSLGTGSFPTNEKLFF.

This clone was counted between two and nine times. The J gene is TRBJ2-1, the V gene TRBV5-1; 12 positions agree with TRBD2. The CDR3 is made up of 16 amino acids. V lost 0 bases to trimming and J lost 7 bases; unmatched junction nucleotides: 5. CDR1 is SGHRS and CDR2 is YFSETQ in the germline V gene. The CDR3 DNA sequence: TGCGCCAGCAGCTTGGCCATTGGGACTAGCGGGAATGAGCAGTTCTTC. Translation gives CASSLAIGTSGNEQFF.

There are a few counts of this clone. This rearrangement joins TRBV30 to TRBJ2-1, with D tentatively TRBD1 (5 bases). From germline, CDR1 is GTSNPN and CDR2 SVGIG (reference sequence). Trimming cost V 3 bases and J 0 bases, with 18 bases left between them. This CDR3 has 17 amino acids. The CDR3 nucleotides are TGTGCCTGGAGCGCTATAAGTGGGGCGGTCTCCTACAATGAGCAGTTCTTC. Its protein product is CAWSAISGAVSYNEQFF.

This clone came up a few times. The V call is TRBV27, the J call TRBJ2-7; 8 bases line up with TRBD2. The germline V gene has CDR1 MNHEY and CDR2 SMNVEV (reference sequence). The CDR3 contains 13 residues. V lost 6 bases and J lost 5; bases outside the gene matches: 6. CDR3 nucleotide sequence: TGTGCCAGCAGCCTGACTAGCGTAGACGAGCAGTACTTC. It translates to CASSLTSVDEQYF.

This clone was observed a few times. V is TRBV27 and J is TRBJ2-2; 7 nucleotides agree with TRBD2. This CDR3 comprises 16 residues. The germline V gene encodes CDR1 MNHEY and CDR2 SMNVEV (reference sequence). Trimming cost V 3 bases and J 7 bases; bases outside gene matches: 11. The CDR3 DNA is TGTGCCAGCAGTTTTTCGGCGGGAGTTAAGCTCGGGGAGCTGTTTTTT. Encoded protein: CASSFSAGVKLGELFF.

This clone was detected a few times. The chain recombines TRBV28 with TRBJ1-1; D ambiguous. V lost 6 bases and J lost 0, with 14 bases in between. Looked up from germline, CDR1 is MDHEN and CDR2 is SYDVKM. The CDR3 runs 15 residues. Here the CDR3 DNA reads TGTGCCAGCAGCCCGGATCGGGAGCTGAACACTGAAGCTTTCTTT. It translates to CASSPDRELNTEAFF.

A remark on this clone: This CDR3 is also generated by other DNA sequences in the sample. The chain employs TRBV19 and TRBJ1-2; 12 bases are a match to TRBD1. Germline V gene lookup returns CDR1 LNHDA and CDR2 SQIVND (reference sequence). The J segment lost 8 bases and the V segment lost 3 bases, leaving 7 bases of the junction unmatched. The CDR3 totals 15 residues. Here the CDR3 DNA reads TGTGCCAGTAGTATTCGGGGACAGGGGGCGCGAGGCTACACCTTC. As protein: CASSIRGQGARGYTF. The full variable domain, with the rest looked up from reference TRBV19 and TRBJ1-2, is DGGITQSPKYLFRKEGQNVTLSCEQNLNHDAMYWYRQDPGQGLRLIYYSQIVNDFQKGDIAEGYSVSREKKESFPLTVTSAQKNPTAFYLCASSIRGQGARGYTFGSGTRLTVV.

This clone was observed a few times. This rearrangement joins TRBV5-4 to TRBJ2-7; tentatively, D is TRBD1 (6 bases). Trimming stripped 0 bases from V and 2 bases from J, with 12 bases between. The CDR3 has 15 amino acids. CDR1 is SGHNT and CDR2 is YYREEE in the germline V gene (reference sequence). The CDR3 DNA is TGTGCCAGCAGCTTGGGACAGGATCTCGCCTACGAGCAGTACTTC. It yields the protein CASSLGQDLAYEQYF.

A few counts support this clone. The CDR3 sequence is CASSPRAVSSSVEQFF. CDR3 bases: TGCGCCAGCAGCCCCAGGGCGGTTTCGTCTAGCGTTGAGCAGTTCTTC. The V call is TRBV4-3, the J call TRBJ2-1; TRBD2 is a possible D gene (6 bases). This CDR3 is built from 16 residues. The germline V gene has CDR1 LGHNA and CDR2 YSLEER. V dropped 4 bases and J dropped 9 bases, with 22 bases sitting between them.

This clone was found a few times. For the CDR3, the DNA is TGTGCCAGCAGCGAGACAGGGAGCACAGATACGCAGTATTTT. Protein sequence: CASSETGSTDTQYF. The chain joins TRBV16 to TRBJ2-3; 7 bases fit TRBD1. Trimming took 5 bases from V and 0 from J; bases not matched to a gene: 2. Germline V gene lookup returns CDR1 KGHSY and CDR2 FQNENV. The CDR3 runs to 14 residues.

This clone was recorded a few times. The chain carries TRBV5-6 and TRBJ2-7; perhaps TRBD1 as D (6 bases). Per germline, CDR1 SGHDT and CDR2 YYEEEE. The CDR3 runs 13 residues. Trimming cost V 6 bases and J 3 bases, with 13 bases left between them. CDR3 bases: TGTGCCAGCACCAGCAGGGGCCGCTACGAGCAGTACTTC. Its protein product is CASTSRGRYEQYF.

This clone has a count of ten or more. This chain links TRBV6-1 with TRBJ2-1, with 10 bases that match TRBD1. The CDR3 sequence is 14 residues long. V shed 7 bases and J 12 bases; nucleotides not matched to a gene: 12. Germline CDR1 reads MNHNS; CDR2 reads SASEGT. The CDR3 reads CASIYQPTGGGQFF. In nucleotides, the CDR3 is TGTGCCAGCATTTACCAACCGACAGGGGGCGGGCAGTTCTTC.

In this sample, this clone turned up a few times. The chain carries TRBV7-2 and TRBJ1-5, with 9 bases identical to TRBD1. CDR1 is SGHTA and CDR2 is FQGNSA in the germline V gene. There are 16 residues in the CDR3. With V trimmed by 4 bases and J by 4 bases, 8 bases remained unmatched. The CDR3 sequence is CASSSMGQGGNQPQHF. Written as DNA, the CDR3 is TGTGCCAGCAGCTCGATGGGACAGGGAGGAAATCAGCCCCAGCATTTT.